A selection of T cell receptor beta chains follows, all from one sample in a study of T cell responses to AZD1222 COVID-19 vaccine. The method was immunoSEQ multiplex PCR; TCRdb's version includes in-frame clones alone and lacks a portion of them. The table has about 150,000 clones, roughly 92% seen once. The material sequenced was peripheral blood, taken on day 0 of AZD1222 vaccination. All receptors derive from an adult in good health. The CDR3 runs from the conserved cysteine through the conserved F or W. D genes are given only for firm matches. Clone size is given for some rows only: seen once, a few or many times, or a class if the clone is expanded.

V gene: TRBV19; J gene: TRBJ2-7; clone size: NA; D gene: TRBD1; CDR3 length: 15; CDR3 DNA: TGTGCCAGTAGGCAACCGGGACAGGGGGCCAACGAGCAGTACTTC; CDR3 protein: CASRQPGQGANEQYF
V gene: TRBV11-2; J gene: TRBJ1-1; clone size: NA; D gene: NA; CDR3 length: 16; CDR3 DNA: TGTGCCAGCAGCCCCGCCAGCCCAGGGGAGAACACTGAAGCTTTCTTT; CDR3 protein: CASSPASPGENTEAFF
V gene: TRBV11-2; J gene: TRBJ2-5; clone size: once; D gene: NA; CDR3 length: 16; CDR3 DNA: TGTGCCAGCAGCTTAGTCCCGCCGTCACGGCAAGAGACCCAGTACTTC; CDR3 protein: CASSLVPPSRQETQYF
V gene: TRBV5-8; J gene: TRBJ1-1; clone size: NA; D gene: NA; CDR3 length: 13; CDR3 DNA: TGTGCCAGCAGCTTGGGGAGGGACACTGAAGCTTTCTTT; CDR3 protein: CASSLGRDTEAFF
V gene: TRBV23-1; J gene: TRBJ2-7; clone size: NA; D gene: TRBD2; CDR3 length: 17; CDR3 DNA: TGCGCCAGCAGTCAACGTGGCGGGGGAGGGAGCTCCTACGAGCAGTACTTC; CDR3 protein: CASSQRGGGGSSYEQYF
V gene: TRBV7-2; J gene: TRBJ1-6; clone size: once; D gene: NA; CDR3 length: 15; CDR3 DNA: TGTGCCAGCAGCACAGTAGCCCCTTATAATTCACCCCTCCACTTT; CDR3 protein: CASSTVAPYNSPLHF
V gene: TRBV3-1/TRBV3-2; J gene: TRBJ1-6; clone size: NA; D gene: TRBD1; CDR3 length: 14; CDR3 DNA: TGTGCCAGCAGGTTACAGGGGGGTAATTCACCCCTCCACTTT; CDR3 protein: CASRLQGGNSPLHF
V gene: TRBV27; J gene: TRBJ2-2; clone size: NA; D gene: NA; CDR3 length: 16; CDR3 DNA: TGTGCCAGCAGTTTATTCGCTCGCGGCGCCACCGGGGAGCTGTTTTTT; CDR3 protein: CASSLFARGATGELFF
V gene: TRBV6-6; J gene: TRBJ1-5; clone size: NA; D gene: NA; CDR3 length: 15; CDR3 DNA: TGTGCCAGCAGTCCTGGGACGGGTCTGGGGCAGCCCCAGCATTTT; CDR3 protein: CASSPGTGLGQPQHF
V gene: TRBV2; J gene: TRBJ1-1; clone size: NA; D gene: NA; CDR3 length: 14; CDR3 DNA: TGTGCCAGCACGACATGGGAGGGGAACACTGAAGCTTTCTTT; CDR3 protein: CASTTWEGNTEAFF
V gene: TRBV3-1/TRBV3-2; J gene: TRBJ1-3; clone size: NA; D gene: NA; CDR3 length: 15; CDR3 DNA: TGTGCCAGCAGCCAAGACGCACACTCTGGAAACACCATATATTTT; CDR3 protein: CASSQDAHSGNTIYF
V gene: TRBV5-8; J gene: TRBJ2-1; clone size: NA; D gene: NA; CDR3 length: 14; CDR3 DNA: TGTGCCAGCAGCTTGGGAAACCCTTCCAATGAGCAGTTCTTC; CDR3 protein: CASSLGNPSNEQFF
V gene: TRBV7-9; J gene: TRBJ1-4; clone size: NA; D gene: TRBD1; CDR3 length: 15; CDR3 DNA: TGTGCCAGCAGCTTGGACAGGAACCGTCCTGAAAAACTGTTTTTT; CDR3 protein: CASSLDRNRPEKLFF
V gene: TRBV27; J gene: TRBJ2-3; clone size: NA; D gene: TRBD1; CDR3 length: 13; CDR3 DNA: TGTGCCAGCAGTTTGCAGGGGGAGGATACGCAGTATTTT; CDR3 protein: CASSLQGEDTQYF
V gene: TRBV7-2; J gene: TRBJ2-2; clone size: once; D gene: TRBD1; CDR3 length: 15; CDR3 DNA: TGTGCCAGCAGCTTAGAGACAGGGGTTCCCGGGGAGCTGTTTTTT; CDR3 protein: CASSLETGVPGELFF
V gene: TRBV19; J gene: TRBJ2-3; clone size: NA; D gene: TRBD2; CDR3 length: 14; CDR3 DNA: TGTGCCAGCGCTCTAGCGGGGGCCTCCATCACGCAGTATTTT; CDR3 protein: CASALAGASITQYF
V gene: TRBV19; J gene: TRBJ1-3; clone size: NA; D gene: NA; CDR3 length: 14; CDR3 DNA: TGTGCCAGTAGTAAGGCGGGCTCTGGAAACACCATATATTTT; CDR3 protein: CASSKAGSGNTIYF
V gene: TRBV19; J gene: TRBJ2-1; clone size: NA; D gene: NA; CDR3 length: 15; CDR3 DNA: TGTGCCAGTAGTCCCGACAGATCATCAGGCAATGAGCAGTTCTTC; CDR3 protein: CASSPDRSSGNEQFF
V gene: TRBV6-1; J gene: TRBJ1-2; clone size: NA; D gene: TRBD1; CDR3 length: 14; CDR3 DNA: TGTGCCAGCAGTGAGACCGGGACAGACTATGGCTACACCTTC; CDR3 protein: CASSETGTDYGYTF
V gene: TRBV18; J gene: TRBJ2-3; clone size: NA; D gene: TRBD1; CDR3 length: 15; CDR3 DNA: TGTGCCAGCTCCCCCGGGACAGGGTTCCCAGATACGCAGTATTTT; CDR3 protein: CASSPGTGFPDTQYF
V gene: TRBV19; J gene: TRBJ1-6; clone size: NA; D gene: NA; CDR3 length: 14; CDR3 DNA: TGTGCCAGTAGTACCGACAGGAGCAATTCACCCCTCCACTTT; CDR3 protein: CASSTDRSNSPLHF
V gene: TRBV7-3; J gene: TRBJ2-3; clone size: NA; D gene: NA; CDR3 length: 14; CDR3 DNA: TGTGCCAGCAGCTCAGGACAGACCACAGATACGCAGTATTTT; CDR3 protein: CASSSGQTTDTQYF
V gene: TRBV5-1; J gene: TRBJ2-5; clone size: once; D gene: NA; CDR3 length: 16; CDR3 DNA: TGCGCCAGCAGCTTGGTAGTCGGGGCGTACCAAGAGACCCAGTACTTC; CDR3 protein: CASSLVVGAYQETQYF
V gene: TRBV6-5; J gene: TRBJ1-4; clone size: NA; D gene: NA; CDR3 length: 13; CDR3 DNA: TGTGCCAGCAGTTACGGAAGGAGTGAAAAACTGTTTTTT; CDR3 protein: CASSYGRSEKLFF
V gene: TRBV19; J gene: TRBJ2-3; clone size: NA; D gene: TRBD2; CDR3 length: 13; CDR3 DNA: TGTGCCAGCGCGGGGGGCCGGGTGGATACGCAGTATTTT; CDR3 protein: CASAGGRVDTQYF
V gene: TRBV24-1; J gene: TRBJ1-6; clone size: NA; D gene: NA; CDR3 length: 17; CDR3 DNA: TGTGCCACCAGTGATCGGGACGGCGCTGGGGATAATTCACCCCTCCACTTT; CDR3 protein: CATSDRDGAGDNSPLHF
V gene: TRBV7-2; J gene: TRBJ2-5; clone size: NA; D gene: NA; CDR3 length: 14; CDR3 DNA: TGTGCCAGCAGCTTAGATCCTCATGTAGAGACCCAGTACTTC; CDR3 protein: CASSLDPHVETQYF
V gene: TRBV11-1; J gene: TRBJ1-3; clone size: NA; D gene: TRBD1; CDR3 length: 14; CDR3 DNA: TGTGCCAGCAGCTCCGGACAGGGGGCGGACACCATATATTTT; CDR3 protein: CASSSGQGADTIYF
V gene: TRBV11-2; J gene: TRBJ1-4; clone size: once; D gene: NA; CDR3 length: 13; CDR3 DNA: TGTGCCAGCAGCTTCGCCGCCTGGGAAAAACTGTTTTTT; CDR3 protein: CASSFAAWEKLFF
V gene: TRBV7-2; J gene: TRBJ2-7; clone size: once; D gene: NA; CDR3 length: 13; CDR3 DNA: TGTGCCAGCAGCTTAGCCCACTCCTCCGAGCAGTACTTC; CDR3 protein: CASSLAHSSEQYF
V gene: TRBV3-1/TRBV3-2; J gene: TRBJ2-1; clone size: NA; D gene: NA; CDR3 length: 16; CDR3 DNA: TGTGCCAGCAGCCAAGATCGGGCGTCTTGGGGCTATGAGCAGTTCTTC; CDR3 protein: CASSQDRASWGYEQFF
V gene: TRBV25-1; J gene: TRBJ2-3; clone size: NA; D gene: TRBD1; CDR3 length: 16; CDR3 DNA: TGTGCCAGCAGTGAATATGGGACAGGGGTGACGGATACGCAGTATTTT; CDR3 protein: CASSEYGTGVTDTQYF
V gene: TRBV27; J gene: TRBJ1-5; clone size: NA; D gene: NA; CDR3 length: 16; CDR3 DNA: TGTGCCAGCAGTCCACCAGGGGATAATAGCAATCAGCCCCAGCATTTT; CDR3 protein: CASSPPGDNSNQPQHF
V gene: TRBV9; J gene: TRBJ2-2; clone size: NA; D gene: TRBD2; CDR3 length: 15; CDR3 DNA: TGTGCCAGCAATCGGCGGGAGGGAATCACCGGGGAGCTGTTTTTT; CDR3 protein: CASNRREGITGELFF
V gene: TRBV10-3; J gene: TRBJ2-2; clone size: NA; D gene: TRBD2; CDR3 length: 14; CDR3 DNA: TGTGCCACGGGGACTAGCGGGAACACCGGGGAGCTGTTTTTT; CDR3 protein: CATGTSGNTGELFF
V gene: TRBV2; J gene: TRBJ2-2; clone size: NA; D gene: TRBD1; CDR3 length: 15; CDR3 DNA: TGTGCCAGCAGGGAGGGACAGGGGAACACCGGGGAGCTGTTTTTT; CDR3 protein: CASREGQGNTGELFF
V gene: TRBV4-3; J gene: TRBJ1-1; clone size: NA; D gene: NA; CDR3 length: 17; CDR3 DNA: TGCGCCAGCAGCCAGGGTCCCGGGACGATGGGCCACTCGTTAGCTTTCTTT; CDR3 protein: CASSQGPGTMGHSLAFF
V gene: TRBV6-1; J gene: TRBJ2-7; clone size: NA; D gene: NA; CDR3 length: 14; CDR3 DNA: TGTGCCAGCAGTGAAGCAAGTGGGGGCACGGAGCAGTACTTC; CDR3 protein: CASSEASGGTEQYF
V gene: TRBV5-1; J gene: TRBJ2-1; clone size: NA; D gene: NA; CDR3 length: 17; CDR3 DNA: TGCGCCAGCAGCTTGGAGCTCCAGGGGTCCTTCTACAATGAGCAGTTCTTC; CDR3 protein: CASSLELQGSFYNEQFF
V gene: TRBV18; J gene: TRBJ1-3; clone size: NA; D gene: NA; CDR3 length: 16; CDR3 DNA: TGTGCCAGCTCACCAGGGGGGGCCTACTCTGGAAACACCATATATTTT; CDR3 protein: CASSPGGAYSGNTIYF
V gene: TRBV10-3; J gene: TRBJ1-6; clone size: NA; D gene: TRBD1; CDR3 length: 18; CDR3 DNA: TGTGCCATCAGTGAGTTGTTGGGGACAGGGGGCAATAATTCACCCCTCCACTTT; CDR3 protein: CAISELLGTGGNNSPLHF
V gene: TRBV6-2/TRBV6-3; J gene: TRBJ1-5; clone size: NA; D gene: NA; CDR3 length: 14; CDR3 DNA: TGTGCCAGCAGCCTAATGTCCCAGAATCAGCCCCAGCATTTT; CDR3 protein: CASSLMSQNQPQHF
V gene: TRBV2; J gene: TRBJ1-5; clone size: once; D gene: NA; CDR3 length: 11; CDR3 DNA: TGTGCCAGCAGTGATGGTAAGCCCCAGCATTTT; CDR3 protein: CASSDGKPQHF
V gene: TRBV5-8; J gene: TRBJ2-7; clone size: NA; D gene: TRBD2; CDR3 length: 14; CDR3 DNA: TGTGCCAGCAGCTTGGGGACTAGCGTTTACGAGCAGTACTTC; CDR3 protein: CASSLGTSVYEQYF
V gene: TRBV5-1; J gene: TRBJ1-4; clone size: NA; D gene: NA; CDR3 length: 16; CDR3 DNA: TGCGCCAGCAGCCAAAGTAGGGTTGCAACTAATGAAAAACTGTTTTTT; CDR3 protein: CASSQSRVATNEKLFF
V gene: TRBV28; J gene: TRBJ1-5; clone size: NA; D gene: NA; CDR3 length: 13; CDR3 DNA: TGTGCCAGCAGCCCCATTAGCAATCAGCCCCAGCATTTT; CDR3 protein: CASSPISNQPQHF
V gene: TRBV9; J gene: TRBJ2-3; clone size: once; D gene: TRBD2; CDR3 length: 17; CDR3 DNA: TGTGCCAGCAGCGTAGGTGGTAGCGGGGGGGCTACAGATACGCAGTATTTT; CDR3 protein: CASSVGGSGGATDTQYF
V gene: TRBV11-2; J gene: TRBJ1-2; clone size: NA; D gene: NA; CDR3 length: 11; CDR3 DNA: TGTGCCAGCAGCTCAAACTATGGCTACACCTTC; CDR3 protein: CASSSNYGYTF
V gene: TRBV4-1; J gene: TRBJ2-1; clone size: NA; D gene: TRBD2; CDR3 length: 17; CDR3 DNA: TGCGCCAGCAGCCAAGATCAAACTAGCGGGCCGAACAATGAGCAGTTCTTC; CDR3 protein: CASSQDQTSGPNNEQFF
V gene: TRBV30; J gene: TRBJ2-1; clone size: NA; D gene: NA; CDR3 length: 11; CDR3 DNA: TGTGCCTGGAGAGGCTACAATGAGCAGTTCTTC; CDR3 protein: CAWRGYNEQFF
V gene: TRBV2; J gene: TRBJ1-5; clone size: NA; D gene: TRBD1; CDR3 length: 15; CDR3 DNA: TGTGCCAGCAGTGAGGGACAGGCGGACAATCAGCCCCAGCATTTT; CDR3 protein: CASSEGQADNQPQHF
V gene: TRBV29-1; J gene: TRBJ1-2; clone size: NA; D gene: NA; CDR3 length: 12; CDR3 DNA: TGCAGCGGTAAAAGTGGAGAGGGTGGCTACACCTTC; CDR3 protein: CSGKSGEGGYTF
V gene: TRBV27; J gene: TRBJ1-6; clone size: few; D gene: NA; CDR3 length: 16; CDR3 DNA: TGTGCCAGCAGTTTACGTGGACCAACTTATAATTCACCCCTCCACTTT; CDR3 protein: CASSLRGPTYNSPLHF